Sequencing of this T cell receptor (beta chain) was carried out in a study of blood T cells in healthy people across ages. In the study overall: When template switching was applied, about one barcoded beta molecule was captured per two T cells.

Primed by a sample-barcoded 5' primer and a J-beta primer mix, a second PCR proceeded for about 7 to 12 cycles. TCRdb re-called the 5' RACE reads with MiXCR, one entry per CDR3 protein. The repertoire consists of some 850,000 distinct CDR3 sequences, with roughly 25% occurring once and the leading ten covering 3%. The CDR3 consists of 13 residues. From germline, CDR1 is SGHAT and CDR2 FQNNGV. The J segment lost 5 bases and the V segment lost 5 bases, leaving 2 bases of the junction unmatched. This same sample was also part of a study on T cells of mothers and their children. From that study: The donor cohort consisted of a few healthy Caucasian mothers and their six children.

Sequencing was done on a sample of blood. The chain employs TRBV11-2 and TRBJ2-2; TRBD2 matches at 7 bases. The source of this sequence is a boy aged 5 to 17 in good health. Written as DNA, the CDR3 is TGTGCCAGCAGCACCGGGGGGACCGGGGAGCTGTTTTTT. Protein product: CASSTGGTGELFF.